The 5 T cell receptor beta chains listed next were all sequenced from one sample in a study of blood T cell repertoires in COVID-19. Method: immunoSEQ multiplex PCR; TCRdb's copy keeps in-frame clones and lacks some. The data contain under 250,000 clones, 65% to 85% of them singletons. Material for sequencing was peripheral blood. All receptors come from a middle-aged man with active or convalescent COVID-19.

This clone has a single count. The chain employs TRBV30 and TRBJ2-6, with 7 bases aligning to TRBD1. V lost 0 bases and J lost 0; bases outside the gene matches: 2. CDR1 GTSNPN and CDR2 SVGIG come from the germline V gene (reference sequence). The CDR3 sequence is 16 residues long. In DNA form, the CDR3 reads TGTGCCTGGAGTGTACAGGGGTACTCTGGGGCCAACGTCCTGACTTTC. As protein: CAWSVQGYSGANVLTF.

V is TRBV6-5 and J is TRBJ1-5, with D possibly matching TRBD1 (6 bases). Germline V gene lookup returns CDR1 MNHEY and CDR2 SVGAGI. V was clipped by 6 bases and J by 3 bases, with 15 bases between them. CDR3 length: 15 residues. The CDR3: CASSPGRTANQPQHF. In nucleotides, the CDR3 is TGTGCCAGCAGCCCCGGACGGACAGCCAATCAGCCCCAGCATTTT.

The chain employs TRBV21-1 and TRBJ2-1; TRBD2 is the table's D call, not checked against the DNA. TRBV21-1 is tagged as a pseudogene. The CDR3 extends over 17 amino acids. Here the CDR3 DNA reads TGTGCCAGCAGCACGGGGGGGAATAGCGGGGCCTACAATGAGCAGTTCTTC. Amino acid sequence: CASSTGGNSGAYNEQFF.

CDR3 amino acids: CASSPIRQGDTQYF. The CDR3 DNA reads TGTGCCAGCAGCCCCATCAGACAGGGAGATACGCAGTATTTT. The chain uses TRBV3-1 (or the pseudogene TRBV3-2) and TRBJ2-3, with TRBD1 identical over 7 bases. CDR3 length equals 14 residues. Germline V lookup: CDR1 LGHDT, CDR2 YNNKEL (reference sequence). J gave up 5 bases and V 4 bases, and 6 bases lay outside the gene matches.

The rearrangement joins TRBV6-5 to TRBJ2-2; TRBD1 is a possible D gene (6 bases). Germline lookup yields CDR1 MNHEY and CDR2 SVGAGI. V shed 5 bases and J shed 2 bases, with 12 bases lying between them. This CDR3 has 15 amino acids. The CDR3 nucleotides are TGTGCCAGCAGTACGAGACAGGTTAACACCGGGGAGCTGTTTTTT. Protein: CASSTRQVNTGELFF.